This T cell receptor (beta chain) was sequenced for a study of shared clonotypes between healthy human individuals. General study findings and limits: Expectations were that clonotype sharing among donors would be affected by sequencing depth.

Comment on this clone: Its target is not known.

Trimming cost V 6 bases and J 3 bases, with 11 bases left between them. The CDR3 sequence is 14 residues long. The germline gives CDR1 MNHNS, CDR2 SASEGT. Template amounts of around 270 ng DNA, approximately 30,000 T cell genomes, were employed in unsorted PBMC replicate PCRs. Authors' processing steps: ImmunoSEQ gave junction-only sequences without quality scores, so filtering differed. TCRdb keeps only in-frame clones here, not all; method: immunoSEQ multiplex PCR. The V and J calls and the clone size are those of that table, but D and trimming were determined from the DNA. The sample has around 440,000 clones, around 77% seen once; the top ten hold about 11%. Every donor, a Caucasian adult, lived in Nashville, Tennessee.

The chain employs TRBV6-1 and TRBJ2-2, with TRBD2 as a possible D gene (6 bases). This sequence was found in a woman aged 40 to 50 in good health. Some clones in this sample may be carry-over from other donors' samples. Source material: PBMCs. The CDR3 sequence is CASRRDSYTGELFF. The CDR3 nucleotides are TGTGCCAGCAGGCGGGACTCCTACACCGGGGAGCTGTTTTTT.